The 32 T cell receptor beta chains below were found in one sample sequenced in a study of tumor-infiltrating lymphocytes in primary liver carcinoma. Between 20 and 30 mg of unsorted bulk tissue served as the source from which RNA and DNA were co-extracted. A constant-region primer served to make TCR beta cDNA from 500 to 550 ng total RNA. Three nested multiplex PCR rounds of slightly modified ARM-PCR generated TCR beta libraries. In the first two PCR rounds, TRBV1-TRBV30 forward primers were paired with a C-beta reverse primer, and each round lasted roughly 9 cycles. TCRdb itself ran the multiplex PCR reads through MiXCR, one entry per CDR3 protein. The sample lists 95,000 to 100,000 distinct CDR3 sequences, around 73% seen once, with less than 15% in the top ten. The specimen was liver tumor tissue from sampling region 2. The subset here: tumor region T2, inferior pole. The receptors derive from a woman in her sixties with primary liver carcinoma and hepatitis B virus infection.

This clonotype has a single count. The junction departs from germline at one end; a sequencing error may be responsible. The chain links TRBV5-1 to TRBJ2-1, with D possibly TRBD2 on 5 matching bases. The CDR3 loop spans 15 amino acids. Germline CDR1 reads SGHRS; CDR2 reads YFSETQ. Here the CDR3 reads CASSLQLALRNEQLF. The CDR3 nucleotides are TGCGCCAGCAGCTTGCAGCTAGCCCTGAGGAATGAGCAGTTGTTC.

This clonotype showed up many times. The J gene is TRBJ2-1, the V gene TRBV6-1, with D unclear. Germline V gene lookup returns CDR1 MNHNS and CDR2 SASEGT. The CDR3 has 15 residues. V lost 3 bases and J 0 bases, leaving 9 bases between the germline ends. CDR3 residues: CASSDVWGSYNEQFF. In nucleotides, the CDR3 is TGTGCCAGCAGTGACGTTTGGGGCTCCTACAATGAGCAGTTCTTC.

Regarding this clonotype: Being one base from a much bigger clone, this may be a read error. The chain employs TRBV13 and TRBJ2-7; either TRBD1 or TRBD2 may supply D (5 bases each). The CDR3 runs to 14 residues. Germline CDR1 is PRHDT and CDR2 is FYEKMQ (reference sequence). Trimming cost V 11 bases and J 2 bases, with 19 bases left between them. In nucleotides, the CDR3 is TGTGCCGGCACCCCTGGGACGGGAACCTACGAGCAGTACTTC. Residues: CAGTPGTGTYEQYF.

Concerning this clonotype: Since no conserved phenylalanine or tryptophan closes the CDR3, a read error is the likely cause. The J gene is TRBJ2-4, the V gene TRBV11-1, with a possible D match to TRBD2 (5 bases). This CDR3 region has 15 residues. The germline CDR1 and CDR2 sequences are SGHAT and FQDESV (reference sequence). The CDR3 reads CASNLTAGQKNIQYL. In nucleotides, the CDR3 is TGTGCCAGCAACTTAACCGCGGGTCAAAAAAACATTCAGTACTTA.

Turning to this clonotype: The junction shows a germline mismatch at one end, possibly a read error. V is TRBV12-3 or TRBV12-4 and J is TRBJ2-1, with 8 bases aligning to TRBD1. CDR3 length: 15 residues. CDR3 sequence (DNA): TGTGGCAGCAGCCTGACAGGGGCCAACTACAATGAGCAGTTCTTC. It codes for CGSSLTGANYNEQFF.

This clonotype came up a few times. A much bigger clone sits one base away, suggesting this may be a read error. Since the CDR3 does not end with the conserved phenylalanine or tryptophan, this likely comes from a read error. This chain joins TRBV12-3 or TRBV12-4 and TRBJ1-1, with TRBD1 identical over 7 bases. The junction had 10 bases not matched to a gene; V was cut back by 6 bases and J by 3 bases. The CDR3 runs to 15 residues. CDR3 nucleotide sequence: TGTGCCAGCAGCCAGAGGGGGCAGGGGTACACTGAAGCTTTCTCT. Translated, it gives CASSQRGQGYTEAFS.

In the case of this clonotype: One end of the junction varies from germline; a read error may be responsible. CDR3 coding DNA: TGTGTCAGCAGACCCCCGACAGGGAGATCTGGGGCCAACGTCCTGACTTTC. Protein sequence: CVSRPPTGRSGANVLTF. The chain employs TRBV11-1 and TRBJ2-6, with TRBD1 matching over 7 bases. Germline V gives CDR1 SGHAT, CDR2 FQDESV (reference sequence). The CDR3 has 17 residues.

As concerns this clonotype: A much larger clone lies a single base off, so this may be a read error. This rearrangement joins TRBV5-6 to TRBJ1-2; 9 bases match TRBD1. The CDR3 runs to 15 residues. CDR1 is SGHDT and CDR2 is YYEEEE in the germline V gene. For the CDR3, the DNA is TGTGCCAGCAGCTTAGGGGACAGGGATCTCTTCGGCTACATCTTC. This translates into CASSLGDRDLFGYIF.

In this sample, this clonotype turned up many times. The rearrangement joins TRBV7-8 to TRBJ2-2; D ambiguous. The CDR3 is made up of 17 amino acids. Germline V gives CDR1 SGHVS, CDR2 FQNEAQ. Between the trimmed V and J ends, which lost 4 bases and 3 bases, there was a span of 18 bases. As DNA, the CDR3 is TGTGCCAGCAGCTCACCACTCGGAAATTGGGACACCGGGGAGCTGTTTTTT. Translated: CASSSPLGNWDTGELFF.

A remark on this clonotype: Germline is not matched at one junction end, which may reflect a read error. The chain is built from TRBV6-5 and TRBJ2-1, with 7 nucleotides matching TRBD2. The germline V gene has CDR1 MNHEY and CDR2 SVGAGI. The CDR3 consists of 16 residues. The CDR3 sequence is CATSLAGSGSYNEQFF. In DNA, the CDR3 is TGTGCCACCAGTTTGGCGGGTAGCGGGTCCTACAATGAGCAGTTTTTC.

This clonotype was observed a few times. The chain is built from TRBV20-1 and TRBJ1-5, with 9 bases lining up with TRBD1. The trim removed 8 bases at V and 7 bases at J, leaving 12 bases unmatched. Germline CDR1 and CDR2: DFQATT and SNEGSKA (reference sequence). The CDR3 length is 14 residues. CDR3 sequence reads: CSTILGQGDQPQHF. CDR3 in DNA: TGCAGTACTATCCTGGGACAGGGAGACCAGCCCCAGCATTTT.

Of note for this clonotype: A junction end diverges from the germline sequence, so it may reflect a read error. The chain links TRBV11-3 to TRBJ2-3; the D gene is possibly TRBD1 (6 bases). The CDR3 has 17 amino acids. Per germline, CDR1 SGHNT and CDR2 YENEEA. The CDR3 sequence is CASSLSFQQLRTDTQCF. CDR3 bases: TGTGCCAGCAGCTTATCGTTTCAGCAGCTACGGACAGATACGCAGTGTTTT.

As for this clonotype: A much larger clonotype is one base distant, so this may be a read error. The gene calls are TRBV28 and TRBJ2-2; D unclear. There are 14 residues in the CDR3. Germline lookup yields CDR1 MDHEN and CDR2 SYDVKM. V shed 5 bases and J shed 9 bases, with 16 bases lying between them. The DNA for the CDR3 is TGTGCCAGCAGTATGCCCCGGTGGACCTGGGAGCTGTTTTTT. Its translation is CASSMPRWTWELFF. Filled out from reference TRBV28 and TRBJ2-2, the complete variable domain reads DVKVTQSSRYLVKRTGEKVFLECVQDMDHENMFWYRQDPGLGLRLIYFSYDVKMKEKGDIPEGYSVSREKKERFSLILESASTNQTSMYLCASSMPRWTWELFFGEGSRLTVL.

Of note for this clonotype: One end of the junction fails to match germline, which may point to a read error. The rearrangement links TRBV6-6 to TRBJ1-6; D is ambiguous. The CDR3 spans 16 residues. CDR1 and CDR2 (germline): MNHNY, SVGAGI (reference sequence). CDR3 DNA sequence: TGTGCCAGCATGGTCACCCCGAGCTCCCATAATTCACCCCTCCACTTT. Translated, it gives CASMVTPSSHNSPLHF.

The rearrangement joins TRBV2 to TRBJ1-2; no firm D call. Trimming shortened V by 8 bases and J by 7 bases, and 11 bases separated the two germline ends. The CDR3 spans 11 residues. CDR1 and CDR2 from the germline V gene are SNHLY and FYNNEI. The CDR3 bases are TGTGCCAGCGGAGGGTGCGGTGGCTACACCTTC. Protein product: CASGGCGGYTF.

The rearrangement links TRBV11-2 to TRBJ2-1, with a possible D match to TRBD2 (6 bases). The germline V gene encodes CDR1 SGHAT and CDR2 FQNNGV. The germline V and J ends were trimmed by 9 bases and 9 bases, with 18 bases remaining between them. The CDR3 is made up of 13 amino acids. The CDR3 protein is CARQVRRGTEQFF. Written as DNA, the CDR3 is TGTGCCAGACAGGTTCGGAGGGGAACTGAGCAGTTCTTC.

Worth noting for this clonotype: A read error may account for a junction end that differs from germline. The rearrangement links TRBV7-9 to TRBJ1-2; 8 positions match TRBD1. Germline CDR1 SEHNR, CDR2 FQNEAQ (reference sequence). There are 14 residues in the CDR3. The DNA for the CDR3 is TGTGCCATCAGCTCTCGGACAGGGTGGTATGGCTACACCTTC. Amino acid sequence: CAISSRTGWYGYTF.

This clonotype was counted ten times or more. CDR3 DNA sequence: TGCGCCAGCAGCGCAAGACAGGGGGCAGGGTACGAGCAGTACTTC. Amino acid sequence: CASSARQGAGYEQYF. The chain joins TRBV5-1 to TRBJ2-7; TRBD1 matches at 10 bases. V dropped 4 bases and J dropped 4; count of bases not matched to a gene: 8. This CDR3 spans 15 amino acids. The germline CDR1 and CDR2 sequences are SGHRS and YFSETQ.

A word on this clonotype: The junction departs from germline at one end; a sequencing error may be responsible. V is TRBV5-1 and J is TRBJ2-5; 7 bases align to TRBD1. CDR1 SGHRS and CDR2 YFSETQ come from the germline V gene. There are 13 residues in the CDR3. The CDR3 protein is CASSLQGEDTRYF. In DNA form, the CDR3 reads TGCGCCAGCAGCTTGCAGGGGGAAGATACCCGGTACTTC.

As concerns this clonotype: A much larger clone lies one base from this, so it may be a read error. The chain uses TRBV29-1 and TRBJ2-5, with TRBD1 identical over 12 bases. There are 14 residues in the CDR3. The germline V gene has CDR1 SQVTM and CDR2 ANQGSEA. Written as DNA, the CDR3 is TGCGGCGTTGACGGGACAGGGGGCGCAGAGACCCAGTACTTC. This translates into CGVDGTGGAETQYF.

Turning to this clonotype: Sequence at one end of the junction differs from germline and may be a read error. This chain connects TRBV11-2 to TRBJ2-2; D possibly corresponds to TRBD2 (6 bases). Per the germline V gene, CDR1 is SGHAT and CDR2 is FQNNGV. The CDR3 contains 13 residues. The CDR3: CASGLDTWGELFF. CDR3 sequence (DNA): TGTGCCAGCGGCTTAGACACGTGGGGGGAGTTGTTCTTT.

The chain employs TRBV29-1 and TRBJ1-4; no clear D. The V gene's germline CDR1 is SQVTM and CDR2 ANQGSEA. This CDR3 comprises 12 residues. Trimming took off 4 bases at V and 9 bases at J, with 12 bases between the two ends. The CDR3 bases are TGCAGCGTTGGTGGTCGGGTTCAAAAACTGTTTTTT. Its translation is CSVGGRVQKLFF.

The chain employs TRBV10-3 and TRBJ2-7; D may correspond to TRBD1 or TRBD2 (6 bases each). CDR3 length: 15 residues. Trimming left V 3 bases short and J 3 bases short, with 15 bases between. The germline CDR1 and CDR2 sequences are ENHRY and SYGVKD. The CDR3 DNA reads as TGTGCCATCAGTGAAGTTGCCGGGGGCAGCTACGAGCAGTACTTC. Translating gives CAISEVAGGSYEQYF.

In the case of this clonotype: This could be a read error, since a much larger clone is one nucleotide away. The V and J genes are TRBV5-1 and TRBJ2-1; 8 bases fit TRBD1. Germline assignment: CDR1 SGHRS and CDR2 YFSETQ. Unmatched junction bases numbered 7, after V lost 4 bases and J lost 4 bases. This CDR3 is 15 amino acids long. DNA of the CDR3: TGCGCCAGCAGCCGGAACAGGGGGGAATACAATGAGCAGTTCTTC. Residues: CASSRNRGEYNEQFF.

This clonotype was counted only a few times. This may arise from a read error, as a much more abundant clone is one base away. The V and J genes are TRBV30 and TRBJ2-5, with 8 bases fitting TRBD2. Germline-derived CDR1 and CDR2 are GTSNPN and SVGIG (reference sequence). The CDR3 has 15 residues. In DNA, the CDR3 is TGTGTCTGGAGGGACATATTCCGGGGGGGAGAGACCCAGTACTTC. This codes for CVWRDIFRGGETQYF.

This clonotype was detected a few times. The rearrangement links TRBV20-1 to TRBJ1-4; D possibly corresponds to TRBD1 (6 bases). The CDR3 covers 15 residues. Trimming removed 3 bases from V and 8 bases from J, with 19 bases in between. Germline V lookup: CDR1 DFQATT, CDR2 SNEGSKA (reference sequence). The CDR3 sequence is CSASPVEGVREKLFF. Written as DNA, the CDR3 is TGCAGTGCTAGCCCTGTAGAGGGGGTGAGGGAAAAACTGTTTTTT.

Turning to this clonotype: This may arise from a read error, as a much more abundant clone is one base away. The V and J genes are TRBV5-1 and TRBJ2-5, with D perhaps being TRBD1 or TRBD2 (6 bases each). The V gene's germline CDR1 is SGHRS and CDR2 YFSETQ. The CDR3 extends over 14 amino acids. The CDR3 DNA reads TGCGCCAGCAGCTTGTACGGGGGACAAGAGGCCCAGTACTTC. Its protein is CASSLYGGQEAQYF.

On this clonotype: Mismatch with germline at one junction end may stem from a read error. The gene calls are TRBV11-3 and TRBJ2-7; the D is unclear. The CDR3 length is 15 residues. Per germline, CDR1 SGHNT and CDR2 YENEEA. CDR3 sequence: CASSFSPQDGYEQYF. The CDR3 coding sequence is TGTGCCAGCAGCTTCTCCCCCCAGGACGGATACGAACAGTACTTC. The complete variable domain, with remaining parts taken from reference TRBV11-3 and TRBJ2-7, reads EAGVVQSPRYKIIEKKQPVAFWCNPISGHNTLYWYLQNLGQGPELLIRYENEEAVDDSQLPKDRFSAERLKGVDSTLKIQPAELGDSAVYLCASSFSPQDGYEQYFGPGTRLTVT.

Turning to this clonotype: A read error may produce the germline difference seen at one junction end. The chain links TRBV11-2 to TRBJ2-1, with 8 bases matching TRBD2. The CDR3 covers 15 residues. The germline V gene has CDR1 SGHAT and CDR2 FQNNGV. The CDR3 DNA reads TGTGCCATCAGCTTGAGACTAGCGATGGGTAATGGGCAGTTCTTC. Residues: CAISLRLAMGNGQFF.

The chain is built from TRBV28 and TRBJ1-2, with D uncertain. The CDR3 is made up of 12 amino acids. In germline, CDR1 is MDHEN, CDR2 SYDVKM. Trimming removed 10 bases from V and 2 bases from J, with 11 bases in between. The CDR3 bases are TGTGCCAACTGTTTATCGAACTATGGCTACACCTTC. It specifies CANCLSNYGYTF.

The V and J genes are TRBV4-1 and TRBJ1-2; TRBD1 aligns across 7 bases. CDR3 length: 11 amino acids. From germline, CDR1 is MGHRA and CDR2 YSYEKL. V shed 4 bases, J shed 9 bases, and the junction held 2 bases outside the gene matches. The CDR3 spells CASSRDRCYTF. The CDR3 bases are TGCGCCAGCAGCCGGGACAGATGCTACACCTTC.

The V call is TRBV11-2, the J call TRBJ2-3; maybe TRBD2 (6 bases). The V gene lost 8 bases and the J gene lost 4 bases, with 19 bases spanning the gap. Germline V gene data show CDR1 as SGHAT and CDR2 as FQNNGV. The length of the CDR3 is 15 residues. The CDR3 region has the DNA TGTGCCAGCGGCCCTGGACTAATGGGCCCAGATACGCAGTATTTT. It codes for CASGPGLMGPDTQYF. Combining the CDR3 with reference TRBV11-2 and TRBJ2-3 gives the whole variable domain EAGVAQSPRYKIIEKRQSVAFWCNPISGHATLYWYQQILGQGPKLLIQFQNNGVVDDSQLPKDRFSAERLKGVDSTLKIQPAKLEDSAVYLCASGPGLMGPDTQYFGPGTRLTVL.